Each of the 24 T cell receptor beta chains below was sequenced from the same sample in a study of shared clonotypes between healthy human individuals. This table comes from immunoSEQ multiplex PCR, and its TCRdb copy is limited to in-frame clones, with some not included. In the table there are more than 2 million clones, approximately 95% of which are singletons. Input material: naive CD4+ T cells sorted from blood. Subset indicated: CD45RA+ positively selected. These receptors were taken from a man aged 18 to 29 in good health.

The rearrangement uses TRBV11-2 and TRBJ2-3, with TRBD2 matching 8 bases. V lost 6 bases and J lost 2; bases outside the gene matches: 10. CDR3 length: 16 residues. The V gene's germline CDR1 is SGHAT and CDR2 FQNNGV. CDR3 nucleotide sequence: TGTGCCAGCAGTCGAGTCGCGGGGGGAACCACAGATACGCAGTATTTT. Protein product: CASSRVAGGTTDTQYF.

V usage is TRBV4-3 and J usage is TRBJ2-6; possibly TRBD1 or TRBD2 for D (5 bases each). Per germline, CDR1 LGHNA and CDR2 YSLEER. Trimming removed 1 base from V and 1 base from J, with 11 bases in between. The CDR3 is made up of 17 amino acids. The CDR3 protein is CASSQVPGASGANVLTF. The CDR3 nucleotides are TGCGCCAGCAGCCAAGTTCCCGGGGCTTCTGGGGCCAACGTCCTGACTTTC.

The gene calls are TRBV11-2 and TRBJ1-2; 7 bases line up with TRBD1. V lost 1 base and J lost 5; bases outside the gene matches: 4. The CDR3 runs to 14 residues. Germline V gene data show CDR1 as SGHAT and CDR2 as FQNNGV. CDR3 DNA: TGTGCCAGCAGCTTAGGACAGGGCCGTTATGGCTACACCTTC. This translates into CASSLGQGRYGYTF.

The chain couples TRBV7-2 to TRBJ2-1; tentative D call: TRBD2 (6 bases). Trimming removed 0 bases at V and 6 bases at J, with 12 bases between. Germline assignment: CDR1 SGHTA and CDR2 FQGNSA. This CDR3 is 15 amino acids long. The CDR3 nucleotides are TGTGCCAGCAGCTTAGCTAGCGGAGGAGCCAATGAGCAGTTCTTC. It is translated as CASSLASGGANEQFF. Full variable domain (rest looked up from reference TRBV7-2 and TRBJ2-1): GAGVSQSPSNKVTEKGKDVELRCDPISGHTALYWYRQSLGQGLEFLIYFQGNSAPDKSGLPSDRFSAERTGGSVSTLTIQRTQQEDSAVYLCASSLASGGANEQFFGPGTRLTVL.

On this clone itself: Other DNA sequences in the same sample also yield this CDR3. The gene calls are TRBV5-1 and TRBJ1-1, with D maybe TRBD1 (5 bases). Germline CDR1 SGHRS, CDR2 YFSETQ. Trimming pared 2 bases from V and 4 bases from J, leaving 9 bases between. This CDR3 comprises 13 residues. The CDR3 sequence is CASSLQEGTEAFF. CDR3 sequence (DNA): TGCGCCAGCAGCTTACAGGAGGGCACTGAAGCTTTCTTT.

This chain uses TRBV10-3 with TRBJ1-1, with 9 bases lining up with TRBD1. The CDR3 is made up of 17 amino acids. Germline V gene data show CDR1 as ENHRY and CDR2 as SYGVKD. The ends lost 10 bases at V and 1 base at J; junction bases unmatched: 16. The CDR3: CATGTGQKSFRNTEAFF. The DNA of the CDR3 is TGTGCCACGGGGACAGGGCAGAAGTCGTTTCGGAACACTGAAGCTTTCTTT.

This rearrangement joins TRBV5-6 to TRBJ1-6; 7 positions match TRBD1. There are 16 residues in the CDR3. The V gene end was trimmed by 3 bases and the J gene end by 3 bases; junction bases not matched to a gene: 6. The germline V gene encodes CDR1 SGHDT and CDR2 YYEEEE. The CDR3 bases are TGTGCCAGCAGCTCAACAGGGGAAGGCTATAATTCACCCCTCCACTTT. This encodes CASSSTGEGYNSPLHF. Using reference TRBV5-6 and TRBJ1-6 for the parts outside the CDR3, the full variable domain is DAGVTQSPTHLIKTRGQQVTLRCSPKSGHDTVSWYQQALGQGPQFIFQYYEEEERQRGNFPDRFSGHQFPNYSSELNVNALLLGDSALYLCASSSTGEGYNSPLHFGNGTRLTVT.

The CDR3 region has the DNA TGTGCCAGCAGCCGGACTAGCGGGGGGGCCTGGGAGACCCAGTACTTC. It yields the protein CASSRTSGGAWETQYF. The chain carries TRBV7-8 and TRBJ2-5; the match to TRBD2 covers 15 bases. The CDR3 sequence is 16 residues long. Germline V gene lookup returns CDR1 SGHVS and CDR2 FQNEAQ. The V segment lost 5 bases and the J segment 5 bases; nucleotides outside the gene matches: 6.

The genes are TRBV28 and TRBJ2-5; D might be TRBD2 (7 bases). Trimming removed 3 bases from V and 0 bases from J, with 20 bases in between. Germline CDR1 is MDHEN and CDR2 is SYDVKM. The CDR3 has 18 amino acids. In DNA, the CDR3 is TGTGCCAGCAGTTTGCCCTTAAAGGGGGGAGGGAACCAAGAGACCCAGTACTTC. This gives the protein CASSLPLKGGGNQETQYF.

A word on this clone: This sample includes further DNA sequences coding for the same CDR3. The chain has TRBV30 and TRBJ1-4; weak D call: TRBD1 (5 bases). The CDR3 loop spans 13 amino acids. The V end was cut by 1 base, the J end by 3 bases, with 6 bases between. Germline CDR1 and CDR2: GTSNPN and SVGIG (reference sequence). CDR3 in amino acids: CAWSGGPNEKLFF. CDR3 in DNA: TGTGCCTGGAGTGGGGGACCTAATGAAAAACTGTTTTTT.

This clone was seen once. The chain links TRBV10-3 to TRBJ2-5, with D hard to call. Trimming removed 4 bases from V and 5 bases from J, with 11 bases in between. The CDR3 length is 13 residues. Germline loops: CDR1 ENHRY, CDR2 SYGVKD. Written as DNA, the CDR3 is TGTGCCATCAGTGGAGGATTTGGGGAGACCCAGTACTTC. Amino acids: CAISGGFGETQYF.

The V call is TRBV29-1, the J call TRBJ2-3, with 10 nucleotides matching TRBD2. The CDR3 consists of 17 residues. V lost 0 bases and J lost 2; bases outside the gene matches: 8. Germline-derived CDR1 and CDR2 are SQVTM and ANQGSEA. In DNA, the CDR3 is TGCAGCGTTGAAGATCTAGCCGGGACTAGCGCCACAGATACGCAGTATTTT. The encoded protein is CSVEDLAGTSATDTQYF.

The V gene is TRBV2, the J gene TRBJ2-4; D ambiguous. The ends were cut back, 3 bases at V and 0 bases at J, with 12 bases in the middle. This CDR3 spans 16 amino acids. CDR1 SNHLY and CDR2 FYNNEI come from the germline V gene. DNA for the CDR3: TGTGCCAGCAGTGAGTGGGGATTGGGAGCCAAAAACATTCAGTACTTC. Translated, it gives CASSEWGLGAKNIQYF. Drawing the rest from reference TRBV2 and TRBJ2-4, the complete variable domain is EPEVTQTPSHQVTQMGQEVILRCVPISNHLYFYWYRQILGQKVEFLVSFYNNEISEKSEIFDDQFSVERPDGSNFTLKIRSTKLEDSAMYFCASSEWGLGAKNIQYFGAGTRLSVL.

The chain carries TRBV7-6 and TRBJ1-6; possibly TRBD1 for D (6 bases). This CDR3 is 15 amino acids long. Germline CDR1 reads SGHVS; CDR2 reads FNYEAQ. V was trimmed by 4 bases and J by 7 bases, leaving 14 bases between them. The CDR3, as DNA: TGTGCCAGCAGCTCATCGGGACAAGTCAATTCACCCCTCCACTTT. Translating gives CASSSSGQVNSPLHF.

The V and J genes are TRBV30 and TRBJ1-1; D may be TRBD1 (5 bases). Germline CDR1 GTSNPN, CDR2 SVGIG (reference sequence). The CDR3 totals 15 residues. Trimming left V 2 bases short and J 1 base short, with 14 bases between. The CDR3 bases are TGTGCCTGGAGTAAGGGGTCATCTGGGAACACTGAAGCTTTCTTT. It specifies CAWSKGSSGNTEAFF.

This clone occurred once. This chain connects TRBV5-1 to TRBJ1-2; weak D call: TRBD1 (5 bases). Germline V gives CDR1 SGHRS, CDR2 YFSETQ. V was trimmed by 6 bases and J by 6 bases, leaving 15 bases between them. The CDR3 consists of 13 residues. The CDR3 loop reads CASKTGAQDGYTF. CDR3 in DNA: TGCGCCAGCAAGACCGGGGCACAGGATGGCTACACCTTC.

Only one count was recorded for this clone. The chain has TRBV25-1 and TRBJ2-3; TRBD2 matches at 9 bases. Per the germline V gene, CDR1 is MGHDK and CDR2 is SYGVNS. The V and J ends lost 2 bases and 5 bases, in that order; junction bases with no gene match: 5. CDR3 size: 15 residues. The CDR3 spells CASSEGGGAGDTQYF. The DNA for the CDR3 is TGTGCCAGCAGTGAAGGCGGGGGGGCCGGAGATACGCAGTATTTT.

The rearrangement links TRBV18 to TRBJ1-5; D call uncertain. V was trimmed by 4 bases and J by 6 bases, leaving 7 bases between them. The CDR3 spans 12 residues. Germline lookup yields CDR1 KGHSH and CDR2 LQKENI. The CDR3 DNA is TGTGCCAGCTCACAGGGTGTTCAGCCCCAGCATTTT. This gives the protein CASSQGVQPQHF.

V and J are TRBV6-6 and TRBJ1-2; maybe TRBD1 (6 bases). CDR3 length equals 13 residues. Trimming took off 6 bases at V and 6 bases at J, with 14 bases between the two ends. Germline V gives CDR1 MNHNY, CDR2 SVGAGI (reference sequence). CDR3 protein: CASSGGGANGYTF. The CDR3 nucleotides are TGTGCCAGCAGCGGGGGGGGCGCAAATGGCTACACCTTC.

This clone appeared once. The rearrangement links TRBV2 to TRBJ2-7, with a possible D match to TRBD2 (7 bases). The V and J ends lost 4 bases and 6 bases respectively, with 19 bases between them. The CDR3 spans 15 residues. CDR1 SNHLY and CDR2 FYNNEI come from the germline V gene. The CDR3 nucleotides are TGTGCCAGCAGTGCGTGGAACAGGGAGGGCGGCGAGCAGTACTTC. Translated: CASSAWNREGGEQYF.

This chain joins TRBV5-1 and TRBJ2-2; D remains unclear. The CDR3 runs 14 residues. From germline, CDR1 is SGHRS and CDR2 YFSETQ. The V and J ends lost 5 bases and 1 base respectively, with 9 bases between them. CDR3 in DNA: TGCGCCAGCAGTTGGGCACTGAACACCGGGGAGCTGTTTTTT. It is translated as CASSWALNTGELFF. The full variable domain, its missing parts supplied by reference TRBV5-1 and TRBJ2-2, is KAGVTQTPRYLIKTRGQQVTLSCSPISGHRSVSWYQQTPGQGLQFLFEYFSETQRNKGNFPGRFSGRQFSNSRSEMNVSTLELGDSALYLCASSWALNTGELFFGEGSRLTVL.

This CDR3 is CASSLDYGPRGDEQFF. The CDR3 DNA reads as TGTGCCAGCAGCTTAGATTACGGGCCGAGGGGGGATGAGCAGTTCTTC. J is TRBJ2-1 and V is TRBV11-2; either TRBD1 or TRBD2 may supply D (6 bases each). The CDR3 loop spans 16 amino acids. V lost 0 bases and J lost 8, with 17 bases in between. From germline, CDR1 is SGHAT and CDR2 FQNNGV.

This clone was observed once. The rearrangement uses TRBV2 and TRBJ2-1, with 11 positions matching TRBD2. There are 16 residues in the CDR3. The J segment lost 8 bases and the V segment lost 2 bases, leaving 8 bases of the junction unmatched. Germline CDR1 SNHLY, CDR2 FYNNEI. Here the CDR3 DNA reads TGTGCCAGCAGTGAAATTAAGAAACTAGCGGGAGATGAGCAGTTCTTC. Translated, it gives CASSEIKKLAGDEQFF.

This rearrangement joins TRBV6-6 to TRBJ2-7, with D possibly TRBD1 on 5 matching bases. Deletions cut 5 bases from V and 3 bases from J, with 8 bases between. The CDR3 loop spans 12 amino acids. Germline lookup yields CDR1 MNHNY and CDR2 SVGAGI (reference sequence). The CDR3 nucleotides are TGTGCCAGCAGTCGACAGAACTACGAGCAGTACTTC. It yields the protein CASSRQNYEQYF.